Listed below are T cell receptor beta chains from one sample, sequenced in a study of tumor-infiltrating lymphocytes in localized non-small cell lung cancer. This table comes from immunoSEQ multiplex PCR, and its TCRdb copy is limited to in-frame clones, with some not included. This table has about 15,000 clones, 75% to 85% appearing once. The sample comprised lung tumor tissue. Receptors were obtained from a human donor with non-small cell lung cancer. CDR3s include the opening cysteine and the closing phenylalanine or tryptophan. Fields, in order: V gene, J gene, clone size, D gene, CDR3 DNA, CDR3 protein. D genes are given only for firm matches. The size field is filled for only some rows; it gives once, few, many or a size class.

TRBV2	TRBJ2-5	NA	NA	TGTGCCAGCAGTGAAAGTAATAGCCAAGAGACCCAGTACTTC	CASSESNSQETQYF
TRBV5-1	TRBJ2-1	NA	TRBD2	TGCGCCAGCAGCCCGACTAGCGGGGGAGCCAATGAGCAGTTCTTC	CASSPTSGGANEQFF
TRBV19	TRBJ2-5	NA	NA	TGTGCCAGTAGACTAGCTGGAGAGACCCAGTACTTC	CASRLAGETQYF
TRBV5-6	TRBJ1-2	NA	TRBD1	TGTGCCAGCAGAATGCGCACAGGGGCCTATGGCTACACCTTC	CASRMRTGAYGYTF
TRBV7-8	TRBJ1-3	NA	NA	TGTGCCAGCAGCTCCGGTGAAAACACCATATATTTT	CASSSGENTIYF
TRBV5-6	TRBJ1-1	NA	NA	TGTGCCAGCAGCCTTATCTTGCGGCAGGGTGACACTGAAGCTTTCTTT	CASSLILRQGDTEAFF
TRBV5-4	TRBJ2-2	NA	TRBD2	TGTGCCAGCAGCTTGAGTAGCGGGGGGGCCGCGGGGGAGCTGTTTTTT	CASSLSSGGAAGELFF
TRBV11-2	TRBJ2-5	NA	NA	TGTGCCAGCAGCTTAAGGGGATTAAGAGAGACCCAGTACTTC	CASSLRGLRETQYF
TRBV7-2	TRBJ2-1	NA	NA	TGTGCCAGCAGCCCCCCGGGACACCGGTACAATGAGCAGTTCTTC	CASSPPGHRYNEQFF
TRBV5-1	TRBJ1-1	NA	TRBD1	TGCGCCAGCAGCTTGGCCGCAGGGGGAGGCACTGAAGCTTTCTTT	CASSLAAGGGTEAFF
TRBV14	TRBJ1-6	NA	NA	TGTGCCAGCAGCCAAGATCTAAGCTCACCCCTCCACTTT	CASSQDLSSPLHF
TRBV27	TRBJ2-7	NA	NA	TGTGCCAGCAGACTCGGGACTTGGGTCTCCGAGCAGTACTTC	CASRLGTWVSEQYF
TRBV30	TRBJ1-5	NA	NA	TGTGCCTGGAACAGGGTCAATCAGCCCCAGCATTTT	CAWNRVNQPQHF
TRBV15	TRBJ1-4	few	NA	TGTGCCACCAGCATCAGGACAGTTAATGAAAAACTGTTTTTT	CATSIRTVNEKLFF
TRBV27	TRBJ2-1	few	TRBD2	TGTGCCAGCAGTCCCCCTAGCGGGAATGAGCAGTTCTTC	CASSPPSGNEQFF
TRBV7-2	TRBJ1-6	NA	TRBD1	TGTGCCAGCAGACAGGGGGCGGATAATTCACCCCTCCACTTT	CASRQGADNSPLHF
TRBV7-8	TRBJ1-1	NA	NA	TGTGCCAGCAGCTTCAGTACCACAGGGAGCACTGAAGCTTTCTTT	CASSFSTTGSTEAFF
TRBV5-4	TRBJ2-2	NA	TRBD2	TGTGCCAGCACCCCGGGGGGAAACGGGGAGCTGTTTTTT	CASTPGGNGELFF
TRBV7-9	TRBJ1-2	NA	TRBD1	TGTGCCAGCAGCCCCCGACAGGGCGACTATGGCTACACCTTC	CASSPRQGDYGYTF
TRBV6-6	TRBJ2-1	NA	TRBD2	TGTGCCAGCAGTTACCCACTAAGCGGGAGGGCCAATGAGCAGTTCTTC	CASSYPLSGRANEQFF
TRBV9	TRBJ2-5	NA	NA	TGTGCCAGCAGCGTCCGAACAGGTCTAGCCCAGTACTTC	CASSVRTGLAQYF
TRBV5-4	TRBJ2-1	NA	TRBD2	TGTGCCAGCAGCTGGAGCGGGGGGGCAAATGAGCAGTTCTTC	CASSWSGGANEQFF
TRBV28	TRBJ2-2	NA	NA	TGTGCCAGCAGCCGTCAGGCCGGGGAGCTGTTTTTT	CASSRQAGELFF
TRBV30	TRBJ2-6	NA	NA	TGTGCCTGGAGTTTTTCTGGGGCCAACGTCCTGACTTTC	CAWSFSGANVLTF
TRBV9	TRBJ2-3	NA	NA	TGTGCCAGCAGCCCCTTTGGGGATACGCAGTATTTT	CASSPFGDTQYF
TRBV6-1	TRBJ2-2	NA	NA	TGTGCCAGCGGGCGGTCCGAAAACACCGGGGAGCTGTTTTTT	CASGRSENTGELFF
TRBV14	TRBJ1-3	NA	NA	TGTGCCAGCAGCCAAGGCAGCACCATATATTTT	CASSQGSTIYF
TRBV27	TRBJ2-3	NA	NA	TGTGCCAGCAGTCCCCAGACCGCGGGGCCAGGGACGCAGTATTTT	CASSPQTAGPGTQYF
TRBV28	TRBJ1-2	NA	NA	TGTGGGGCAGGGCAATATGGCTACACCTTC	CGAGQYGYTF
TRBV29-1	TRBJ2-2	NA	NA	TGCAGCGTTGATTCACTCGCGAACACCGGGGAGCTGTTTTTT	CSVDSLANTGELFF
TRBV7-9	TRBJ1-1	NA	NA	TGTGCCAGCAGCTTGGTTCTCGGGGGGGGGATGAACACTGAAGCTTTCTTT	CASSLVLGGGMNTEAFF